This TCR beta chain stems from a study of spatial heterogeneity in lung cancer. Study-wide background: Raw reads contained each unique TCR and UMI combination more than ten times on average. Study-level points and caveats: For expanded intratumoral alpha and beta TCRs, counts tracked tumor mutation counts.

This clonotype was seen repeatedly, ten times or more. Its antigen is as yet unknown. TCRdb ran MiXCR on the 5' RACE reads and lists one entry per CDR3 protein. The data hold about 100,000 distinct CDR3 sequences, with 4.4% observed a single time. This sample's time point: sample taken at primary tumor resection. In each case, whole RNA from tumor, nontumor lung or frozen PBMC was sequenced unsorted. The CDR3 contains 13 residues. Trimming took 6 bases from V and 6 from J; bases not matched to a gene: 9. The V gene's germline CDR1 is DFQATT and CDR2 SNEGSKA (reference sequence). The clonotype was recovered from a male donor with early-stage non-small cell lung cancer. The material was lung tumor tissue, obtained at surgery. The rearrangement uses TRBV20-1 and TRBJ2-3, with 7 bases that match TRBD2. Written as DNA, the CDR3 is TGCAGTGCCCAAGGCGGGAGCGGTGATACGCAGTATTTT. This gives the protein CSAQGGSGDTQYF.